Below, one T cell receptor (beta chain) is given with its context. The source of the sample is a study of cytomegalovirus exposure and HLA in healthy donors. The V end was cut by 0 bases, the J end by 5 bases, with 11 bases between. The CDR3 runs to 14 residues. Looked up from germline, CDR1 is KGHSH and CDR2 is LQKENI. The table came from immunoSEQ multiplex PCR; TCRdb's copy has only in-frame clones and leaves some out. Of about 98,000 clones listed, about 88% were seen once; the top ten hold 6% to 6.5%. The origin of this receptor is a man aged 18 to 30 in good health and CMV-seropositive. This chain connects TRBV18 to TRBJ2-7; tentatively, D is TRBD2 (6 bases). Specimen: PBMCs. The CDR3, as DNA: TGTGCCAGCTCACCACCGGTGGCGGGGCACGAGCAGTACTTC. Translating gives CASSPPVAGHEQYF.